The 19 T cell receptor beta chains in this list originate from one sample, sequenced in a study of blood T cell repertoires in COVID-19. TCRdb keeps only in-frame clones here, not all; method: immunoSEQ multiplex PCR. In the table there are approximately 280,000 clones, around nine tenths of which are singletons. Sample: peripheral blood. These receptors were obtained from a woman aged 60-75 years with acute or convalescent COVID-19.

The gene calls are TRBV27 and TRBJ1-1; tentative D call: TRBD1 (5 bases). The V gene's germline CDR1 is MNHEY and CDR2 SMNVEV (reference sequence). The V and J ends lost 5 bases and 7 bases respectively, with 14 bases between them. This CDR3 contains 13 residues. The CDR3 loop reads CASSLRGGSEAFF. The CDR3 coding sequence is TGTGCCAGCAGTCTGAGGGGCGGGAGTGAAGCTTTCTTT.

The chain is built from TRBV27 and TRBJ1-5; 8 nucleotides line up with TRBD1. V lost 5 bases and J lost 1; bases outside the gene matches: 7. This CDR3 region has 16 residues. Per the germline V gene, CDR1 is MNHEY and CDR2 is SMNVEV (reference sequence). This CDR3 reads CASSPLDRASNQPQHF. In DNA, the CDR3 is TGTGCCAGCAGTCCGCTGGACAGGGCGAGCAATCAGCCCCAGCATTTT.

The CDR3 here is CASSEYDRGNTGELFF. CDR3 DNA: TGTGCCAGCAGTGAATACGATAGAGGGAACACCGGGGAGCTGTTTTTT. This sequence joins TRBV6-1 and TRBJ2-2; the D is unclear. The germline V and J ends were trimmed by 2 bases and 1 base, with 11 bases remaining between them. Germline CDR1 reads MNHNS; CDR2 reads SASEGT. CDR3 length: 16 residues.

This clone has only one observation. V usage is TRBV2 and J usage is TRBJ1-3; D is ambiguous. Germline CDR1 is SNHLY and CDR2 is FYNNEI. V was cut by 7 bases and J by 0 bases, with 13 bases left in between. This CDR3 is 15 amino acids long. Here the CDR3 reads CASTNERVSGNTIYF. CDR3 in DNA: TGTGCCAGCACCAACGAGAGGGTCTCTGGAAACACCATATATTTT.

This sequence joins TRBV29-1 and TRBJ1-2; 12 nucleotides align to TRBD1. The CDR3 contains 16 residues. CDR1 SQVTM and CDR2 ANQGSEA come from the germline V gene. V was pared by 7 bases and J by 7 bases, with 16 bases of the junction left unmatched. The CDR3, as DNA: TGCAGCGACAACTCCTTCCCCGGGACAGGGGGCCTTGGCTACACCTTC. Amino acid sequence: CSDNSFPGTGGLGYTF.

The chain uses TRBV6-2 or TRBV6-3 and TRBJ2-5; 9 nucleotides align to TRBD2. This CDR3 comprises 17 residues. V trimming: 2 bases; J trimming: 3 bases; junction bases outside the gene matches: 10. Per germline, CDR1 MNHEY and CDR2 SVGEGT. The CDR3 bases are TGTGCCAGCAGTTACGGACCTAGCGGGATGCGTGAAGAGACCCAGTACTTC. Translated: CASSYGPSGMREETQYF.

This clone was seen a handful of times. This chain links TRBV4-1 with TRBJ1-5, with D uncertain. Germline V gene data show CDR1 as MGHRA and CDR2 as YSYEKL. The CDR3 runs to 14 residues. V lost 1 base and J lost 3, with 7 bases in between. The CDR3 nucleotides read TGCGCCAGCAGCCAAGCCGGAGTCAATCAGCCCCAGCATTTT. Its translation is CASSQAGVNQPQHF.

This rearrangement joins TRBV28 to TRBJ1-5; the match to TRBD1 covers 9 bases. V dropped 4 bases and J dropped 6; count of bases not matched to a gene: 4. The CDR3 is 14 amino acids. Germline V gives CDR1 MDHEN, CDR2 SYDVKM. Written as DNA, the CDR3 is TGTGCCAGCAGTTCGGGACAGGGTAGTCAGCCCCAGCATTTT. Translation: CASSSGQGSQPQHF. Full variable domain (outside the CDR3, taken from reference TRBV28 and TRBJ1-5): DVKVTQSSRYLVKRTGEKVFLECVQDMDHENMFWYRQDPGLGLRLIYFSYDVKMKEKGDIPEGYSVSREKKERFSLILESASTNQTSMYLCASSSGQGSQPQHFGDGTRLSIL.

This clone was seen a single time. The CDR3 DNA reads as TGTGCCAGCAGCCCAAGGGCTAGCGGTTCTAGCACAGATACGCAGTATTTT. This encodes CASSPRASGSSTDTQYF. This sequence joins TRBV2 and TRBJ2-3, with 7 bases lining up with TRBD2. Germline V lookup: CDR1 SNHLY, CDR2 FYNNEI. The CDR3 spans 17 residues. The ends lost 6 bases at V and 0 bases at J; junction bases unmatched: 12.

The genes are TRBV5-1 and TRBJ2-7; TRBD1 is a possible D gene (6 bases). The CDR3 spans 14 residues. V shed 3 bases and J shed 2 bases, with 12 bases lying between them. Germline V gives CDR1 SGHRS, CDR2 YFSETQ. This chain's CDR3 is CASSSTGNTYEQYF. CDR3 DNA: TGCGCCAGCAGCTCGACAGGCAATACCTACGAGCAGTACTTC. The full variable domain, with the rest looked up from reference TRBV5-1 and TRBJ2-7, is KAGVTQTPRYLIKTRGQQVTLSCSPISGHRSVSWYQQTPGQGLQFLFEYFSETQRNKGNFPGRFSGRQFSNSRSEMNVSTLELGDSALYLCASSSTGNTYEQYFGPGTRLTVT.

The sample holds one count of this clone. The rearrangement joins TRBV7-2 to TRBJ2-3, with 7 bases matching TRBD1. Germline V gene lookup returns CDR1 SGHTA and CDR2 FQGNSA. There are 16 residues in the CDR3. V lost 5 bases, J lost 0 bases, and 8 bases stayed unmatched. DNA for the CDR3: TGTGCCAGCAGCCCCCGACAGGGTGGAAGCACAGATACGCAGTATTTT. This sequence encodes CASSPRQGGSTDTQYF.

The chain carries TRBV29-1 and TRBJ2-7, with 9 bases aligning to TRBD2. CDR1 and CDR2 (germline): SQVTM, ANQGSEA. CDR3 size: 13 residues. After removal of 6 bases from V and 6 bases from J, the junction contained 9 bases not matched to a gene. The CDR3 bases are TGCAGCGTCCCAGCGGGAGGCAGAGGCGAGCAGTACTTC. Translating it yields CSVPAGGRGEQYF.

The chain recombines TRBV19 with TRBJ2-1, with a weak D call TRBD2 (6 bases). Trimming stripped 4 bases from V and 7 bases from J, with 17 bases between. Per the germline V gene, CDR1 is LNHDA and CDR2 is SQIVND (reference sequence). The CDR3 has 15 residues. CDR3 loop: CASSRSWSGGNEQFF. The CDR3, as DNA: TGTGCCAGTAGTAGGTCTTGGAGCGGAGGGAATGAGCAGTTCTTC.

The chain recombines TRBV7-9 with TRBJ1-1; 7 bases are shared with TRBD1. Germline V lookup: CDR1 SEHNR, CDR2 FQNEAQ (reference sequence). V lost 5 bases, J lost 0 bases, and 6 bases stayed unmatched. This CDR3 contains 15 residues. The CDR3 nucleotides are TGTGCCAGCAGCCCCTGGGGACAGCTGAACACTGAAGCTTTCTTT. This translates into CASSPWGQLNTEAFF.

The CDR3 coding sequence is TGTGCCAGTCGGCCGGACAGTCCCTCCTACGAGCAGTACTTC. This translates into CASRPDSPSYEQYF. The chain joins TRBV7-8 to TRBJ2-7, with D perhaps TRBD1 (6 bases). V lost 9 bases and J lost 0, with 15 bases in between. This CDR3 is 14 amino acids long. CDR1 is SGHVS and CDR2 is FQNEAQ in the germline V gene.

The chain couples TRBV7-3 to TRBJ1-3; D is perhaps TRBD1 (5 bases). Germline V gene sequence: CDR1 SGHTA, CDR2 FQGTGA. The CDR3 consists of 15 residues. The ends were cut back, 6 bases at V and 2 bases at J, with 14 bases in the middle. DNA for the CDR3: TGTGCCAGCAGGCCTACAGGTTCAGCTGGAAACACCATATATTTT. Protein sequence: CASRPTGSAGNTIYF.

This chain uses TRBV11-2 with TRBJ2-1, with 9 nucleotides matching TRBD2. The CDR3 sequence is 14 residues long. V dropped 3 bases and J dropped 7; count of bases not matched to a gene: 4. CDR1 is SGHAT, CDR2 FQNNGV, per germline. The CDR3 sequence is CASSFAGGPNEQFF. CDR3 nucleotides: TGTGCCAGCAGCTTTGCGGGGGGGCCGAATGAGCAGTTCTTC.

The CDR3 DNA reads as TGTGCCAGCGAGGGAGGGACAGGGCTCGACACTGAAGCTTTCTTT. Protein product: CASEGGTGLDTEAFF. This chain joins TRBV7-9 and TRBJ1-1, with 9 bases fitting TRBD1. The CDR3 sequence is 15 residues long. Germline assignment: CDR1 SEHNR and CDR2 FQNEAQ (reference sequence). Trimming cost V 8 bases and J 3 bases; bases outside gene matches: 10.

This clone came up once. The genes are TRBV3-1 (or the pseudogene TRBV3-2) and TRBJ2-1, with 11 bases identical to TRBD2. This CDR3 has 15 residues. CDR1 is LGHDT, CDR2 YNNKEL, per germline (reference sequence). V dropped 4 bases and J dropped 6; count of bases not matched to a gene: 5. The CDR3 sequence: CASSLKTSGANEQFF. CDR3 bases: TGTGCCAGCAGCCTAAAGACTAGCGGGGCCAATGAGCAGTTCTTC.